The clone carrying this TCR beta chain showed up just a few times. Its specificity is not known. CDR1 and CDR2 from the germline V gene are LNHDA and SQIVND (reference sequence). CDR3 length equals 13 residues. V shed 6 bases and J shed 7 bases, with 13 bases lying between them. Exclusion criteria comprised uncontrolled infection, other autoimmune disease, pregnancy or lactation. The diagnostic basis comprised clinical symptoms, serum thyroxine and TRAb, thyroid ultrasound and orbital computed tomography. This specimen belongs to a study of T cells in Graves' hyperthyroidism and ophthalmopathy. Notes on the study in general: Patients with ophthalmopathy were separated from those with stable hyperthyroidism by a 13 V-J model.

TCR beta CDR3 regions were amplified from RNA. When the TCR CDR3 underwent first-round RT-PCR, the HTBI primer set was used. TCRdb processed the multiplex PCR reads anew with MiXCR; each CDR3 protein has one entry. The profile covers around 400,000 distinct CDR3 sequences, with around 14% appearing a single time and around a tenth taken by the ten largest. The rearrangement joins TRBV19 to TRBJ1-5; D perhaps matches TRBD1 (6 bases). Source material: blood. The source of this sequence is a woman under 30 with Graves' hyperthyroidism. This CDR3 is CASRAQGHQPQHF. The CDR3 DNA reads as TGTGCCAGTAGAGCTCAGGGACACCAGCCCCAGCATTTT.